The source of this T cell receptor beta chain is a study of cytomegalovirus exposure and HLA in healthy donors. For the study at large: The Caucasian-associated ancestry cluster held around 76% of under 450 genotyped donors.

On this clone: Its specificity is unknown.

Notes on the study in general: Rarity marked most TCR sequences, yet some public TCRs occurred in many donors. Sequencing depth across donors, presence/absence analyses assumed, was roughly uniform. Follow-up analysis found HLA locus-dependent TCR association rates, highest for DRB1 and lowest for HLA-C.

The CDR3 sequence is 15 residues long. Germline V gives CDR1 MNHEY, CDR2 SVGAGI. The V gene end was trimmed by 5 bases and the J gene end by 1 base; junction bases not matched to a gene: 6. PCR primers comprised 60 Vbeta and 13 Jbeta primers. Libraries were prepared by immunoSEQ multiplex PCR; TCRdb keeps only in-frame clonotypes and omits some of them. Among 100,000 to 150,000 clones listed, around four fifths were seen once. Material for sequencing was PBMCs. The J gene is TRBJ1-1, the V gene TRBV6-5; 8 bases are a match to TRBD1. This TCR came from a middle-aged woman in good health and CMV-seronegative. The CDR3 sequence: CASSLGDRGNTEAFF. The CDR3 DNA reads as TGTGCCAGCAGTCTCGGAGACAGGGGGAACACTGAAGCTTTCTTT.